What follows are 18 T cell receptor beta chains derived from one specimen sequenced in a study of blood T cell repertoires in COVID-19. Using immunoSEQ multiplex PCR, the repertoire was profiled, and TCRdb retains in-frame clones only, with some absent. Altogether fewer than 700,000 clones are present, approximately 91% being singletons, with the ten largest covering about 8%. Material: peripheral blood. The receptor set was obtained from a woman between 45 and 60 years old with COVID-19, enrolled during active disease.

The V gene is TRBV18, the J gene TRBJ2-3; TRBD2 is a possible D gene (5 bases). Germline values: CDR1 KGHSH, CDR2 LQKENI. The germline V and J ends were trimmed by 4 bases and 9 bases, with 14 bases remaining between them. The CDR3 extends over 13 amino acids. This CDR3 reads CASSLERAKTQYF. In DNA form, the CDR3 reads TGTGCCAGCTCACTTGAGAGGGCGAAGACGCAGTATTTT.

This chain joins TRBV24-1 and TRBJ2-7; TRBD1 matches 7 bases. V gave up 5 bases and J gave up 4 bases; unmatched junction bases: 4. Germline values: CDR1 KGHDR, CDR2 SFDVKD. The CDR3 totals 13 residues. The chain's CDR3 is CATSARGKYEQYF. The CDR3, as DNA: TGTGCCACCAGTGCCAGGGGGAAATACGAGCAGTACTTC.

The rearrangement uses TRBV5-4 and TRBJ2-3, with 7 nucleotides matching TRBD2. This CDR3 is built from 14 residues. V lost 0 bases to trimming and J lost 6 bases; unmatched junction nucleotides: 4. Per germline, CDR1 SGHNT and CDR2 YYREEE (reference sequence). In nucleotides, the CDR3 is TGTGCCAGCAGCTTGGAAGCGGGGAAGGATACGCAGTATTTT. This sequence encodes CASSLEAGKDTQYF.

The chain joins TRBV7-2 to TRBJ1-2; D is undetermined. Per the germline V gene, CDR1 is SGHTA and CDR2 is FQGNSA. This CDR3 region has 13 residues. V lost 2 bases to trimming and J lost 6 bases, with 10 bases between them. The CDR3 here is CASSLWSADGYTF. CDR3 DNA: TGTGCCAGCAGCTTATGGTCCGCGGATGGCTACACCTTC.

The chain has TRBV25-1 and TRBJ1-4; D remains ambiguous. V was pared by 2 bases and J by 8 bases, with 9 bases between. The germline V gene encodes CDR1 MGHDK and CDR2 SYGVNS. This CDR3 has 13 residues. CDR3 sequence: CASSEIPPEKLFF. CDR3 bases: TGTGCCAGCAGTGAAATCCCTCCCGAAAAACTGTTTTTT.

This rearrangement joins TRBV5-1 to TRBJ2-2; 10 nucleotides agree with TRBD1. V gave up 5 bases and J gave up 2 bases; unmatched junction bases: 9. The CDR3 has 17 amino acids. Germline V gene sequence: CDR1 SGHRS, CDR2 YFSETQ. The CDR3 DNA sequence: TGCGCCAGCAGGAGCCCCGGGACAGGGGTCAACACCGGGGAGCTGTTTTTT. Translation: CASRSPGTGVNTGELFF.

The gene calls are TRBV4-2 and TRBJ1-5, with TRBD1 matching 8 bases. From germline, CDR1 is LGHNA and CDR2 YNFKEQ. The V and J ends lost 4 bases and 4 bases, in that order; junction bases with no gene match: 3. The CDR3 is 14 amino acids. The CDR3 DNA reads as TGTGCCAGCAGCCCGGGACAGGCTAATCAGCCCCAGCATTTT. Translating gives CASSPGQANQPQHF.

The rearrangement joins TRBV5-1 to TRBJ1-1, with 8 bases aligning to TRBD1. V trimming: 4 bases; J trimming: 0 bases; junction bases outside the gene matches: 5. Looked up from germline, CDR1 is SGHRS and CDR2 is YFSETQ. The CDR3 length is 15 residues. CDR3 loop: CASSVDRGMNTEAFF. DNA for the CDR3: TGCGCCAGCAGCGTAGACAGGGGAATGAACACTGAAGCTTTCTTT.

The V call is TRBV28, the J call TRBJ2-7; D possibly corresponds to TRBD2 (5 bases). V lost 0 bases to trimming and J lost 0 bases, with 9 bases between them. Germline V gives CDR1 MDHEN, CDR2 SYDVKM. CDR3 length equals 15 residues. The DNA of the CDR3 is TGTGCCAGCAGTTTATGGGGTGGGAGCTCCTACGAGCAGTACTTC. It encodes CASSLWGGSSYEQYF.

This clone was detected a few times. The chain is built from TRBV18 and TRBJ2-3; D gene uncertain. Looked up from germline, CDR1 is KGHSH and CDR2 is LQKENI. Trimming stripped 5 bases from V and 0 bases from J, with 3 bases between. The CDR3 contains 12 residues. The CDR3 DNA follows: TGTGCCAGCTCATCGAGCACAGATACGCAGTATTTT. Protein: CASSSSTDTQYF.

The chain is built from TRBV5-4 and TRBJ2-3; the match to TRBD2 covers 12 bases. The CDR3 extends over 15 amino acids. J gave up 2 bases and V 9 bases, and 7 bases lay outside the gene matches. Germline V lookup: CDR1 SGHNT, CDR2 YYREEE (reference sequence). The CDR3 reads CATRTSGEITDTQYF. The CDR3 DNA is TGTGCCACCCGGACTAGCGGGGAGATCACAGATACGCAGTATTTT.

The chain recombines TRBV11-1 with TRBJ2-3, with unresolved D. V was pared by 8 bases and J by 1 base, with 10 bases between. The CDR3 runs to 13 residues. Germline CDR1 is SGHAT and CDR2 is FQDESV (reference sequence). CDR3 DNA: TGTGCCAGCGCTTGGGCCCGCACAGATACGCAGTATTTT. It specifies CASAWARTDTQYF.

In its sample, this clone was seen once. The rearrangement uses TRBV19 and TRBJ2-5; TRBD2 might be the D (5 bases). Trimming shortened V by 4 bases and J by 1 base, and 10 bases separated the two germline ends. Germline CDR1 reads LNHDA; CDR2 reads SQIVND (reference sequence). The CDR3 extends over 14 amino acids. The CDR3 nucleotides read TGTGCCAGTAGTAGGGCTAGCCTCCAAGAGACCCAGTACTTC. Translated, it gives CASSRASLQETQYF. The full variable domain, in which reference TRBV19 and TRBJ2-5 provide the parts outside the CDR3, is DGGITQSPKYLFRKEGQNVTLSCEQNLNHDAMYWYRQDPGQGLRLIYYSQIVNDFQKGDIAEGYSVSREKKESFPLTVTSAQKNPTAFYLCASSRASLQETQYFGPGTRLLVL.

The chain carries TRBV27 and TRBJ1-1; TRBD1 might be the D (5 bases). V lost 0 bases, J lost 1 base, and 9 bases lay in between. The CDR3 is 15 amino acids. CDR1 is MNHEY and CDR2 is SMNVEV in the germline V gene (reference sequence). The CDR3 spells CASSLSRGGNTEAFF. As DNA, the CDR3 is TGTGCCAGCAGTTTATCGCGGGGGGGGAACACTGAAGCTTTCTTT.

The rearrangement links TRBV3-1 (or the pseudogene TRBV3-2) to TRBJ2-1, with 8 bases matching TRBD2. V trimming: 2 bases; J trimming: 3 bases; junction bases outside the gene matches: 12. CDR1 is LGHDT and CDR2 is YNNKEL in the germline V gene (reference sequence). The CDR3 loop spans 18 amino acids. The CDR3, as DNA: TGTGCCAGCAGCCAAAACCTATTGAGCGGGGGATACTACAATGAGCAGTTCTTC. Its protein is CASSQNLLSGGYYNEQFF.

Only one count was recorded for this clone. This chain uses TRBV6-2 or TRBV6-3 with TRBJ2-7; TRBD2 matches 15 bases. CDR3 length: 17 residues. The V segment lost 2 bases and the J segment 1 base; nucleotides outside the gene matches: 3. Per the germline V gene, CDR1 is MNHEY and CDR2 is SVGEGT. The CDR3: CASSYGLAGGLSYEQYF. The CDR3 DNA sequence: TGTGCCAGCAGTTACGGACTAGCGGGGGGGCTGTCCTACGAGCAGTACTTC.

This clone was picked up one time. The genes are TRBV5-1 and TRBJ1-2; 7 bases map to TRBD1. CDR3 size: 16 residues. Germline V CDR1 and CDR2: SGHRS, YFSETQ. The V gene end was trimmed by 0 bases and the J gene end by 4 bases; junction bases not matched to a gene: 9. The CDR3 spells CASSLDPLTGRYGYTF. CDR3 nucleotides: TGCGCCAGCAGCTTGGACCCATTGACAGGGCGCTATGGCTACACCTTC.

The CDR3 is CASSLGATNEKLFF. As DNA, the CDR3 is TGCGCCAGCAGCTTGGGCGCAACTAATGAAAAACTGTTTTTT. This rearrangement joins TRBV5-1 to TRBJ1-4; D not certain. CDR1 and CDR2 from the germline V gene are SGHRS and YFSETQ. Trimming cost V 0 bases and J 0 bases, with 3 bases left between them. The CDR3 totals 14 residues.